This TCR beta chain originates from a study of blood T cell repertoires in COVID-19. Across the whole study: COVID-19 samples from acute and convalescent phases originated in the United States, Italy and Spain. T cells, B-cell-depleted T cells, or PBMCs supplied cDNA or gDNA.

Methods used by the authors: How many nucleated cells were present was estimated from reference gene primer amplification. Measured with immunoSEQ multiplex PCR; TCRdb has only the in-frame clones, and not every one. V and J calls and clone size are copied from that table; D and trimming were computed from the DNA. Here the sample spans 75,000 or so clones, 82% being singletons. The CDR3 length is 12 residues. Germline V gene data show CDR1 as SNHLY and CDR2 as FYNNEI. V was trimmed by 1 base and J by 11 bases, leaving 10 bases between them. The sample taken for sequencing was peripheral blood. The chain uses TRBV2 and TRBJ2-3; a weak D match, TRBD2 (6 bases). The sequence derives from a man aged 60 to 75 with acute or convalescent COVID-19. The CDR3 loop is CASSEGRGEQYF. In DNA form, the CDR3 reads TGTGCCAGCAGTGAAGGGCGGGGAGAGCAGTATTTT.